This T cell receptor (beta chain) was identified in a study of blood T cell repertoires in COVID-19 (dated by TCRdb to between 2020 and 2021). At the level of the whole study: Collaborator samples came from the United States, Italy and Spain and covered acute and convalescent phases of COVID-19. The material from the prospective study consisted of cDNA or gDNA derived from T cells, B-cell-depleted T cells, or PBMCs. Deeply sampled blood TCRbeta repertoires from subjects exposed to, actively infected with, or recovered from COVID-19 were included in the dataset. The repertoires were released in a freely available public database meant as a resource for research on the immune response to SARS-CoV-2. The samples were drawn from the first 160 participants of the ongoing ImmuneRACE study and from 1,254 subjects provided by 6 global collaborators. Nearly every sample came with metadata listing a de-identified subject ID, COVID-19 status, age in years and sex. Where HLA class I and class II types were available, the types were taken from metadata supplied by the sample provider, not from assay-based typing.

TCRbeta CDR3 regions were amplified from genomic DNA by means of the immunoSEQ Assay, a bias-controlled multiplex PCR. As for the authors' bioinformatics: The number of nucleated cells in each sample was estimated by amplification of reference gene primers within the assay. To quantify the absolute abundance of each unique TCRbeta CDR3 rearrangement, sequence reads were collapsed and filtered. Productive Simpson clonality was computed per sample as the square root of Simpson's diversity index over productive rearrangements. TCRdb took this table from immuneACCESS and kept in-frame rearrangements with V and J called. Such tables lack part of the clones; where checked against another copy, unresolved V genes explain under half of the gap, and the rest is unexplained. The V and J calls and clone size were taken over from that table, and D and trimming were inferred from the DNA. In all, the sample holds 80,000 to 100,000 clones, and roughly 80% of those were seen once. Of the sample, roughly a tenth is held by the ten largest clones.

The collaborating institutions used their own protocols to collect whole blood in K2EDTA tubes. For TCRbeta analysis, collaborators shipped samples in one of three forms: frozen whole blood, isolated PBMCs, or DNA extracted from either of those sample types. Results and caveats for the whole study, not just this receptor: The quantity of clinical and demographic metadata differed by source and by participant and was supplied without curation.

There are a few counts of this clone. Its antigen remains undetermined. One base away there is no much larger clone; base qualities are not given. This sequence was found in a man aged 65 to 85 with active or convalescent COVID-19. Sequencing was done on a sample of peripheral blood.

The sequence in DNA is TGCACCAGCAGCCAAGAACCCCGTTTGGGGCCTATATCCTACGAGCAGTACTTC. It codes for CTSSQEPRLGPISYEQYF. Recombination linked TRBV1 to TRBJ2-7; the table's D call of TRBD1 was not tested on the DNA. TRBV1 is flagged as a pseudogene. The CDR3 runs 18 amino acids, cysteine and phenylalanine included. Only the CDR3 DNA is retained, 54 bases long and in frame from the first base.